This record covers a single T cell receptor beta chain. Here immunoSEQ multiplex PCR was the method, and the copy in TCRdb shows in-frame clones only, minus some. The profile shows fewer than 65,000 clones, 75% to 85% of them singletons. This entry comes from a study of control samples from healthy donors and cancer patients. CDR3 length: 14 residues. Trimming took 7 bases from V and 5 from J, leaving 18 bases between them. CDR1 is SGHRS, CDR2 YFSETQ, per germline. The TCR was taken from a man aged 65 to 85 in good health. This chain uses TRBV5-1 with TRBJ1-1, with D possibly TRBD1 on 5 matching bases. Sequencing input: blood. Here the CDR3 reads CASLLPGPETEAFF. CDR3 bases: TGCGCCAGCCTGTTGCCGGGGCCGGAGACTGAAGCTTTCTTT.